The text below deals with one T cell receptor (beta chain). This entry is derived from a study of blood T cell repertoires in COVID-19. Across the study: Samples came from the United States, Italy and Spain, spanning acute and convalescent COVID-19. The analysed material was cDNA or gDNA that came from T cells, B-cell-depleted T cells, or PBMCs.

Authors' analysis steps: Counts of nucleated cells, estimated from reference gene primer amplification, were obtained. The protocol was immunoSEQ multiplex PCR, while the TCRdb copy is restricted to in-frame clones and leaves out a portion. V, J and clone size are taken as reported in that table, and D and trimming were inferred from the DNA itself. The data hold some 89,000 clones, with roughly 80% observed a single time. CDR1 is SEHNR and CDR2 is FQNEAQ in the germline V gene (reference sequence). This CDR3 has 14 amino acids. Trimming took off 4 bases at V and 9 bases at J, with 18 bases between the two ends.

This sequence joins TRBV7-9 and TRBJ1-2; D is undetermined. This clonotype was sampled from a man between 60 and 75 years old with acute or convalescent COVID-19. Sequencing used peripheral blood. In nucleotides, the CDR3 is TGTGCCAGCAGCTATGACACGGGGTATTTGAGCTACACCTTC. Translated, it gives CASSYDTGYLSYTF.